This record covers a single T cell receptor beta chain. What it recognizes is unknown. A single record per CDR3 protein comes from TCRdb applying MiXCR to the multiplex PCR reads. In the table there are roughly 14,000 distinct CDR3 sequences, 40% to 50% of which are singletons. The data belong to a study of breast tumors, draining lymph nodes, adjacent tissues. The CDR3 is 15 residues long. With 3 bases clipped from V and 3 bases from J, the junction kept 6 bases outside the gene matches. Looked up from germline, CDR1 is LGHNA and CDR2 is YSLEER. Study results and limitations: Tumor T cell lymph node origin was a supported hypothesis, not proven. Findings are consistent with lymph node origin and intratumoral expansion of most tumor T cells. Tumor TCR diversity was below lymph nodes but above nontumor tissue.

Sequenced material: tumor-adjacent breast tissue. The sequence came from a female donor with breast cancer. Some clones in this sample may be carry-over from other donors' samples. The V and J genes are TRBV4-3 and TRBJ1-1, with 8 nucleotides matching TRBD1. In DNA, the CDR3 is TGCGCCAGCAGCCAGGGGACAGGAGTCTACACTGAAGCTTTCTTT. It is translated as CASSQGTGVYTEAFF.